The subject of this entry is one T cell receptor (beta chain). The source of the sample is a study of blood T cells in healthy people across ages. A J-beta primer mix and a sample-barcoded 5' primer were used in a second PCR of roughly 6 to 12 cycles. MiXCR was run by TCRdb on the 5' RACE reads, yielding one entry per CDR3 protein. Here the sample spans around 1,100,000 distinct CDR3 sequences, 30% to 40% being singletons. Trimming stripped 5 bases from V and 0 bases from J, with 13 bases between. This CDR3 contains 15 residues. Germline-derived CDR1 and CDR2 are MNHEY and SVGAGI. The clonotype comes from a man between 18 and 29 years old in good health. The genes are TRBV6-5 and TRBJ1-2; the D gene is possibly TRBD1 (5 bases). The sample was blood. The CDR3 spells CASSRGTFANYGYTF. The CDR3 nucleotides are TGTGCCAGCAGTCGGGGGACGTTCGCTAACTATGGCTACACCTTC.